This T cell receptor (beta chain) was profiled in a study of cytomegalovirus exposure and HLA in healthy donors. The CDR3 is 14 residues long. Trimming cost V 4 bases and J 3 bases, with 11 bases left between them. The germline V gene encodes CDR1 SGDLS and CDR2 YYNGEE. This clone was observed a single time. PCR employed 60 Vbeta and 13 Jbeta primers. Libraries were prepared by immunoSEQ multiplex PCR; TCRdb keeps only in-frame clonotypes and omits some of them. The sample consists of fewer than 200,000 clones, roughly 83% of them appearing once. This receptor was obtained from a man between 25 and 39 years old in good health and CMV-seronegative. Sequenced material: PBMCs. The chain has TRBV9 and TRBJ2-1; the D gene is possibly TRBD1 (5 bases). The chain's CDR3 is CASSRQTYYNEQFF. CDR3 in DNA: TGTGCCAGCAGCCGACAGACTTACTACAATGAGCAGTTCTTC.